This T cell receptor (beta chain) was found in a study of T cells in Graves' hyperthyroidism and ophthalmopathy. Germline V gene sequence: CDR1 MDHEN, CDR2 SYDVKM. The CDR3 is 12 amino acids. Germline trimming cut 10 bases from V and 4 bases from J; bases unmatched to any gene: 4. The source material, RNA transcripts, was used to amplify TCR beta CDR3 regions. When the TCR CDR3 underwent first-round RT-PCR, the HTBI primer set was used. Each CDR3 protein is one row after TCRdb ran MiXCR on the multiplex PCR reads. The table includes 300,000 to 450,000 distinct CDR3 sequences, less than 15% detected once.

The TCR originated in a man aged 25 to 45 with Graves' hyperthyroidism that later progressed to Graves' ophthalmopathy. The specimen was blood. The chain combines TRBV28 with TRBJ1-3; 7 bases are shared with TRBD1. CDR3 sequence reads: CATQGEGNTIYF. The CDR3 region has the DNA TGTGCCACCCAGGGGGAAGGAAACACCATATATTTT. Combining the CDR3 with reference TRBV28 and TRBJ1-3 gives the whole variable domain DVKVTQSSRYLVKRTGEKVFLECVQDMDHENMFWYRQDPGLGLRLIYFSYDVKMKEKGDIPEGYSVSREKKERFSLILESASTNQTSMYLCATQGEGNTIYFGEGSWLTVV.